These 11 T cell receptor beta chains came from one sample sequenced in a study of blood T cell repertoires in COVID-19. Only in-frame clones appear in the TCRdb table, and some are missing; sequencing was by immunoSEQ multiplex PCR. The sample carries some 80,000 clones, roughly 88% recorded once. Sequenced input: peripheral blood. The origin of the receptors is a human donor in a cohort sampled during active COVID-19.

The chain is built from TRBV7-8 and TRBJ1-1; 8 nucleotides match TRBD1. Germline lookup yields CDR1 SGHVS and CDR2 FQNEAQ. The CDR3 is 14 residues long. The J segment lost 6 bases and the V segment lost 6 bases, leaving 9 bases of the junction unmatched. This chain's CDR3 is CASSYRTGWAEAFF. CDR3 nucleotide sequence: TGTGCCAGCAGTTATAGGACAGGGTGGGCTGAAGCTTTCTTT.

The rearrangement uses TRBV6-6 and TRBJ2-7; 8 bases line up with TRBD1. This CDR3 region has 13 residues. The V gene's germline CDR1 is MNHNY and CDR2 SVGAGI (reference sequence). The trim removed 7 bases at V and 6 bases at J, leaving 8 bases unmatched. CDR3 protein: CASKGRGPGEQYF. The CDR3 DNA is TGTGCCAGCAAGGGCAGGGGGCCGGGCGAGCAGTACTTC.

The CDR3 reads CASSSRLNTDTQYF. The CDR3 nucleotides are TGTGCCAGCAGCTCCAGACTGAACACAGATACGCAGTATTTT. The J gene is TRBJ2-3, the V gene TRBV9; no reliable D call. The germline CDR1 and CDR2 sequences are SGDLS and YYNGEE. There are 14 residues in the CDR3. V dropped 4 bases and J dropped 2 bases, with 11 bases sitting between them.

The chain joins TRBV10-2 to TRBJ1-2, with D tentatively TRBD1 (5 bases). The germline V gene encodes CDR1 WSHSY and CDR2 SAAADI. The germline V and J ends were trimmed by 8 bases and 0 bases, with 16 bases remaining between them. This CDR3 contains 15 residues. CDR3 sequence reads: CASRAGPGPNYGYTF. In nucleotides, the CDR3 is TGCGCCAGCCGGGCAGGTCCAGGGCCTAACTATGGCTACACCTTC.

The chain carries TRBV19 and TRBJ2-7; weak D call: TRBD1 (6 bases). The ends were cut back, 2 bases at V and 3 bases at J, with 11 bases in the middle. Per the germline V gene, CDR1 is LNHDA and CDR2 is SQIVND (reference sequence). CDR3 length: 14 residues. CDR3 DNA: TGTGCCAGTAGTATACAGGGGAGCTTCTACGAGCAGTACTTC. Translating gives CASSIQGSFYEQYF. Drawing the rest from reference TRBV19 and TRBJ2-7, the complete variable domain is DGGITQSPKYLFRKEGQNVTLSCEQNLNHDAMYWYRQDPGQGLRLIYYSQIVNDFQKGDIAEGYSVSREKKESFPLTVTSAQKNPTAFYLCASSIQGSFYEQYFGPGTRLTVT.

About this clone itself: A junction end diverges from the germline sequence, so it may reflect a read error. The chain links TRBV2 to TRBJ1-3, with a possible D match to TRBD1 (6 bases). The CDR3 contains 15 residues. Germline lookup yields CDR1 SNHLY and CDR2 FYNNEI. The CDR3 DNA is TGTGCCAGCAGTGAGATTCTTGCCCGGACAGCTTTTCAGGATTTT. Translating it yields CASSEILARTAFQDF.

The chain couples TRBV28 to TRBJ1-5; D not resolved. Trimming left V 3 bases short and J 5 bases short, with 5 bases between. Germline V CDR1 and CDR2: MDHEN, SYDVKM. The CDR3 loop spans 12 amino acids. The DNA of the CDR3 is TGTGCCAGCAGTTTCATCCATCAGCCCCAGCATTTT. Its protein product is CASSFIHQPQHF.

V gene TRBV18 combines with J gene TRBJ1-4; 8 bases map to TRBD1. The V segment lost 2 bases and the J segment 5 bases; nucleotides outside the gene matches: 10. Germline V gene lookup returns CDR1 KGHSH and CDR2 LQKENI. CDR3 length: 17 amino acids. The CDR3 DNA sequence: TGTGCCAGCTCACCATTCACCCAGGGGGCCGCAAATGAAAAACTGTTTTTT. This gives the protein CASSPFTQGAANEKLFF.

The CDR3 DNA follows: TGTGCCAGCTCGCGTGGAGGGGAAAGGATGCCCCAGCATTTT. Its translation: CASSRGGERMPQHF. The V call is TRBV18, the J call TRBJ1-5; possible D gene TRBD1, 5 bases. The V gene's germline CDR1 is KGHSH and CDR2 LQKENI. V was trimmed by 6 bases and J by 9 bases, leaving 18 bases between them. The CDR3 is made up of 14 amino acids.

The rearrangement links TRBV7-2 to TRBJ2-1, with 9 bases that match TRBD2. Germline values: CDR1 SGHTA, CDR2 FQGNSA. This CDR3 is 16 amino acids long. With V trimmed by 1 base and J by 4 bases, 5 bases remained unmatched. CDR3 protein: CASSLVSSGVYNEQFF. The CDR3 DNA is TGTGCCAGCAGCTTAGTGTCTAGCGGGGTGTACAATGAGCAGTTCTTC.

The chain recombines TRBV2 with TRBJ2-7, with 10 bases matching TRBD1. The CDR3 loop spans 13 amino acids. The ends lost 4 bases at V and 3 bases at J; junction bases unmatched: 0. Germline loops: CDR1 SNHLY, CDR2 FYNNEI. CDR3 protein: CASSGTGGYEQYF. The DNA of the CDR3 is TGTGCCAGCAGTGGGACAGGGGGCTACGAGCAGTACTTC.